These T cell receptor beta chains were read from a single sample in a study of OX40 agonist ivuxolimab in advanced cancers. Sequencing was performed with immunoSEQ multiplex PCR; in TCRdb, only in-frame clones are kept and a portion is missing. The table includes around 70,000 clones, 70% to 85% detected once. Sequencing used CD4+ or CD8+ T cells sorted from blood, obtained in a trial of the OX40 agonist ivuxolimab. Source of these receptors: an adult with an advanced solid tumor such as melanoma, head and neck, liver or kidney cancer. Both conserved end residues are part of each CDR3. D genes are given only for firm matches. Clone size is stated in some rows and not others, as once, few, many or a class when expanded.

d_call j_call cdr3_length v_call clone_size cdr3_aa cdr3_nt
- TRBJ1-1 12 TRBV10-3 few CAISRENTEAFF TGTGCCATCTCCCGTGAGAACACTGAAGCTTTCTTT
- TRBJ1-6 16 TRBV7-9 - CASSLSNSRGDSPLHF TGTGCCAGCAGCTTATCCAATTCTCGGGGGGACTCACCCCTCCACTTT
- TRBJ2-7 15 TRBV6-5 - CASSYGAGQAYEQYF TGTGCCAGCAGTTACGGCGCCGGGCAGGCCTACGAGCAGTACTTC
- TRBJ1-3 15 TRBV6-5 - CASSYFADSGNTIYF TGTGCCAGCAGTTACTTCGCAGACTCTGGAAACACCATATATTTT
- TRBJ2-7 17 TRBV5-4 - CASSLFRRQDVINEQYF TGTGCCAGCAGCTTGTTTCGTCGACAGGACGTAATCAACGAGCAGTACTTC
- TRBJ2-7 13 TRBV14 - CASNTRPVDEQYF TGTGCCAGCAATACCCGACCCGTGGACGAGCAGTACTTC
TRBD1 TRBJ2-1 15 TRBV7-9 - CASSERTGYSNEQFF TGTGCCAGCAGCGAACGGACAGGGTATAGCAATGAGCAGTTCTTC
TRBD1 TRBJ1-3 13 TRBV5-8 once CASSLWQGASIYF TGTGCCAGCAGCTTGTGGCAGGGGGCGTCCATATATTTT
- TRBJ2-2 13 TRBV7-3 - CASSQSLSGELFF TGTGCCAGCAGCCAGAGCTTGTCTGGGGAGCTGTTTTTT
- TRBJ2-5 14 TRBV7-7 - CASSLDRVSETQYF TGTGCCAGCAGCTTAGATAGGGTATCAGAGACCCAGTACTTC
- TRBJ1-1 13 TRBV2 - CASSFQTNTEAFF TGTGCCAGCAGTTTCCAGACAAACACTGAAGCTTTCTTT
TRBD1 TRBJ1-2 13 TRBV5-4 - CASSQDRDYGYTF TGTGCCAGCAGCCAGGACAGGGACTATGGCTACACCTTC
TRBD1 TRBJ1-5 15 TRBV7-2 few CASSLTTGGFQPQHF TGTGCCAGCAGCCTCACGACAGGGGGCTTCCAGCCCCAGCATTTT
- TRBJ1-1 12 TRBV6-4 - CASSGGSTEAFF TGTGCCAGCAGTGGAGGGAGCACTGAAGCTTTCTTT
TRBD1 TRBJ2-3 17 TRBV6-1 once CASSAPPGQGTTDTQYF TGTGCCAGCAGTGCACCCCCGGGACAGGGGACCACAGATACGCAGTATTTT
- TRBJ2-6 18 TRBV18 - CASSPAAVGQSGANVLTF TGTGCCAGCTCACCGGCCGCGGTTGGACAGTCCGGGGCCAACGTCCTGACTTTC
- TRBJ1-4 15 TRBV28 - CASSFWAGVSEKLFF TGTGCCAGCAGTTTTTGGGCAGGGGTGTCTGAAAAACTGTTTTTT
- TRBJ1-1 15 TRBV28 - CASSLTRATQGEAFF TGTGCCAGCAGTTTAACCAGGGCAACTCAGGGGGAAGCTTTCTTT
- TRBJ1-2 13 TRBV7-6 - CASSRQEGYGYTF TGTGCCAGCAGTCGACAAGAGGGCTATGGCTACACCTTC
- TRBJ1-1 15 TRBV7-9 - CASSLAGIMNTEAFF TGTGCCAGCAGCTTAGCTGGGATCATGAACACTGAAGCTTTCTTT
- TRBJ2-2 16 TRBV6-5 - CASSYSTNRATGELFF TGTGCCAGCAGTTACTCTACAAATAGGGCAACCGGGGAGCTGTTTTTT
- TRBJ1-1 13 TRBV13 - CASSFSQVAEAFF TGTGCCAGCAGCTTCTCCCAAGTGGCTGAAGCTTTCTTT
- TRBJ1-3 12 TRBV2 - CASRQVGNTIYF TGTGCCAGCAGACAGGTGGGAAACACCATATATTTT
- TRBJ1-1 13 TRBV7-3 - CASSFWVNTEAFF TGTGCCAGCAGCTTTTGGGTTAACACTGAAGCTTTCTTT
- TRBJ2-2 13 TRBV6-1 - CASSENGKPELFF TGTGCCAGCAGTGAAAACGGCAAACCTGAGCTGTTTTTT
- TRBJ2-7 14 TRBV11-2 medium-sized CASSLERGFYEQYF TGTGCCAGCAGCTTAGAAAGGGGCTTCTACGAGCAGTACTTC
- TRBJ1-6 14 TRBV28 - CASSYNMGNSPLHF TGTGCCAGCAGCTATAATATGGGCAATTCACCCCTCCACTTT
- TRBJ1-5 14 TRBV2 - CASSEADLNQPQHF TGTGCCAGCAGTGAAGCCGATCTCAATCAGCCCCAGCATTTT
TRBD2 TRBJ2-7 16 TRBV7-2 - CASSLYSGGTPYEQYF TGTGCCAGCAGCTTATATAGCGGGGGGACCCCCTACGAGCAGTACTTC